The 16 T cell receptor beta chains below all came from one sample that was sequenced in a study of blood T cell repertoires in COVID-19. This table comes from immunoSEQ multiplex PCR, and its TCRdb copy is limited to in-frame clones, with some not included. In the table there are around 60,000 clones, around 85% of which are singletons. Sequencing input: peripheral blood. The receptors here all came from a human donor in a cohort sampled during active COVID-19.

The chain employs TRBV9 and TRBJ2-7; maybe TRBD1 (5 bases). Germline loops: CDR1 SGDLS, CDR2 YYNGEE. The germline V and J ends were trimmed by 0 bases and 2 bases, with 9 bases remaining between them. The length of the CDR3 is 14 residues. CDR3 residues: CASSVDQGAYEQYF. The CDR3 DNA reads as TGTGCCAGCAGCGTAGACCAGGGCGCCTACGAGCAGTACTTC. The complete variable domain, with remaining parts taken from reference TRBV9 and TRBJ2-7, reads DSGVTQTPKHLITATGQRVTLRCSPRSGDLSVYWYQQSLDQGLQFLIQYYNGEERAKGNILERFSAQQFPDLHSELNLSSLELGDSALYFCASSVDQGAYEQYFGPGTRLTVT.

Only one count was recorded for this clone. Other nucleotide sequences from this sample produce the same CDR3. V and J are TRBV18 and TRBJ1-5; D remains ambiguous. V was clipped by 2 bases and J by 3 bases, with 5 bases between them. Germline CDR1 reads KGHSH; CDR2 reads LQKENI. There are 13 residues in the CDR3. This chain's CDR3 is CASSPGLNQPQHF. The DNA for the CDR3 is TGTGCCAGCTCACCAGGGCTCAATCAGCCCCAGCATTTT.

CDR3 DNA sequence: TGTGCCACGCCGGTTGGCGGTTACACCGGGGAGCTGTTTTTT. The encoded protein is CATPVGGYTGELFF. This chain uses TRBV15 with TRBJ2-2, with D uncertain. The V and J ends lost 9 bases and 3 bases respectively, with 14 bases between them. CDR3 length: 14 amino acids. The germline CDR1 and CDR2 sequences are LNHNV and YYDKDF (reference sequence).

The chain joins TRBV15 to TRBJ2-7; 7 bases match TRBD1. Unmatched junction bases numbered 11, after V lost 0 bases and J lost 12 bases. This CDR3 contains 14 residues. Germline CDR1 LNHNV, CDR2 YYDKDF (reference sequence). CDR3 sequence (DNA): TGTGCCACCAGCAGAGAGGGGGTCCGGGACAGACCGTACTTC. It specifies CATSREGVRDRPYF.

The chain carries TRBV7-3 and TRBJ2-1; D may be TRBD1 (7 bases). Germline loops: CDR1 SGHTA, CDR2 FQGTGA. This CDR3 is 16 amino acids long. The ends were cut back, 5 bases at V and 4 bases at J, with 18 bases in the middle. Written as DNA, the CDR3 is TGTGCCAGCAGCCCCCTGGGCAGGGGGGCTTACAATGAGCAGTTCTTC. Translated, it gives CASSPLGRGAYNEQFF. The variable domain in full, with the rest retrieved from reference TRBV7-3 and TRBJ2-1, is GAGVSQTPSNKVTEKGKYVELRCDPISGHTALYWYRQSLGQGPEFLIYFQGTGAADDSGLPNDRFFAVRPEGSVSTLKIQRTERGDSAVYLCASSPLGRGAYNEQFFGPGTRLTVL.

The rearrangement links TRBV3-1 (or the pseudogene TRBV3-2) to TRBJ2-2; D not certain. V shed 0 bases and J shed 5 bases, with 4 bases lying between them. Germline loops: CDR1 LGHDT, CDR2 YNNKEL (reference sequence). The CDR3 sequence is 13 residues long. The CDR3 region has the DNA TGTGCCAGCAGCCAAGATCTTACCGGGGAGCTGTTTTTT. Translating gives CASSQDLTGELFF.

V is TRBV6-5 and J is TRBJ1-5; D possibly corresponds to TRBD1 (5 bases). This CDR3 comprises 14 residues. The V and J ends lost 6 bases and 2 bases respectively, with 11 bases between them. Germline values: CDR1 MNHEY, CDR2 SVGAGI. For the CDR3, the DNA is TGTGCCAGCAGCTCTGGGGGGGGCAATCAGCCCCAGCATTTT. This codes for CASSSGGGNQPQHF.

The V gene is TRBV19, the J gene TRBJ2-1; 7 bases align to TRBD1. The CDR3 loop spans 18 amino acids. V shed 3 bases and J 7 bases; nucleotides not matched to a gene: 18. Germline CDR1 is LNHDA and CDR2 is SQIVND (reference sequence). The CDR3 region is CASSILPKTGRYRNEQFF. CDR3 nucleotides: TGTGCCAGTAGTATCCTCCCAAAGACAGGGCGTTACCGTAATGAGCAGTTCTTC.

The rearrangement uses TRBV18 and TRBJ1-5; the match to TRBD1 covers 12 bases. The V segment lost 3 bases and the J segment 7 bases; nucleotides outside the gene matches: 4. This CDR3 spans 15 amino acids. Germline lookup yields CDR1 KGHSH and CDR2 LQKENI. The CDR3 sequence is CASSPGTGGGQPQHF. The CDR3 nucleotides are TGTGCCAGCTCACCTGGGACAGGGGGCGGCCAGCCCCAGCATTTT. Combining the CDR3 with reference TRBV18 and TRBJ1-5 gives the whole variable domain NAGVMQNPRHLVRRRGQEARLRCSPMKGHSHVYWYRQLPEEGLKFMVYLQKENIIDESGMPKERFSAEFPKEGPSILRIQQVVRGDSAAYFCASSPGTGGGQPQHFGDGTRLSIL.

The rearrangement joins TRBV27 to TRBJ1-5; D gene unclear. Germline V gene data show CDR1 as MNHEY and CDR2 as SMNVEV (reference sequence). The CDR3 is 12 residues long. V was trimmed by 3 bases and J by 4 bases, leaving 4 bases between them. CDR3 region: CASSFRNQPQHF. The CDR3 bases are TGTGCCAGCAGTTTTCGGAATCAGCCCCAGCATTTT.

The chain uses TRBV6-1 and TRBJ1-6; the D gene is possibly TRBD1 (6 bases). CDR3 size: 16 residues. V lost 2 bases and J lost 4, with 12 bases in between. Germline V gives CDR1 MNHNS, CDR2 SASEGT. CDR3 sequence (DNA): TGTGCCAGCAGTGAACTAGGGGGACATTATAATTCACCCCTCCACTTT. Amino acid sequence: CASSELGGHYNSPLHF.

This clone was seen ten or more times. The CDR3 is CASSQINSNQPQHF. The DNA of the CDR3 is TGCGCCAGCAGCCAAATCAATAGCAATCAGCCCCAGCATTTT. The chain joins TRBV4-1 to TRBJ1-5; D uncertain. CDR3 size: 14 residues. The germline CDR1 and CDR2 sequences are MGHRA and YSYEKL. V dropped 2 bases and J dropped 0 bases, with 5 bases sitting between them.

The V and J genes are TRBV6-2 or TRBV6-3 and TRBJ2-4; 10 bases map to TRBD2. Trimming took 4 bases from V and 7 from J; bases not matched to a gene: 16. CDR3 length equals 18 residues. The V gene's germline CDR1 is MNHEY and CDR2 SVGEGT. CDR3 coding DNA: TGTGCCAGCAGTTCCTACTTCGCAGCGGGAGGGCCAAGCAACATTCAGTACTTC. Amino acids: CASSSYFAAGGPSNIQYF.

This clone was picked up one time. This chain joins TRBV10-2 and TRBJ1-3, with 8 bases matching TRBD1. CDR3 length: 13 amino acids. Germline lookup yields CDR1 WSHSY and CDR2 SAAADI. V was pared by 7 bases and J by 4 bases, with 3 bases of the junction left unmatched. The CDR3 loop is CASTTGVGNTIYF. The CDR3 DNA sequence: TGCGCCAGCACGACAGGGGTAGGAAACACCATATATTTT.

The chain couples TRBV5-1 to TRBJ1-1, with D possibly being TRBD1 (5 bases). This CDR3 has 17 amino acids. In germline, CDR1 is SGHRS, CDR2 YFSETQ. The V end lost 3 bases, the J end lost 5 bases, and 23 bases lay between the germline ends. CDR3 sequence: CASSSAIQALIGTEAFF. CDR3 nucleotide sequence: TGCGCCAGCAGCTCAGCAATACAGGCTCTGATAGGGACTGAAGCTTTCTTT.

The V gene is TRBV6-5, the J gene TRBJ2-7; D may be TRBD1 (5 bases). V was cut by 6 bases and J by 1 base, with 13 bases left in between. Looked up from germline, CDR1 is MNHEY and CDR2 is SVGAGI. This CDR3 comprises 14 residues. In DNA, the CDR3 is TGTGCCAGCAGGGGGCAGGGCGTTTCCTACGAGCAGTACTTC. Its translation: CASRGQGVSYEQYF.